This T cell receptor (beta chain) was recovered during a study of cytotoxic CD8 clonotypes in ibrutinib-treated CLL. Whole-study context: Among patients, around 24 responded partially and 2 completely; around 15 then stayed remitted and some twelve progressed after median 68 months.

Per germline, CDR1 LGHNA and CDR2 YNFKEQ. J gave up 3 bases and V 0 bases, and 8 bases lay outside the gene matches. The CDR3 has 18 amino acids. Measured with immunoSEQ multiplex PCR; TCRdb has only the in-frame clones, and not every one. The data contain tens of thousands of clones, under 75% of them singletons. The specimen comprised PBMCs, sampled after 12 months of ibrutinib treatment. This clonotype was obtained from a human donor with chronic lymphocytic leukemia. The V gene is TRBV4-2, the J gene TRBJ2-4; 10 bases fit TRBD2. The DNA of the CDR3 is TGTGCCAGCAGCCAAGACGAGCGGGGGGGCCTAGTCAAAAACATTCAGTACTTC. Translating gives CASSQDERGGLVKNIQYF.